This T cell receptor beta chain emerged from a study of cytomegalovirus exposure and HLA in healthy donors. Study conclusions and caveats: Immune exposure information comprised only CMV serostatus. Reportedly, diagnosis of cytomegalovirus status by the classifier showed high specificity and sensitivity.

Of note for this clone: No antigen is known for it.

Primers for the PCR totalled 60 Vbeta and 13 Jbeta. The protocol was immunoSEQ multiplex PCR, while the TCRdb copy is restricted to in-frame clones and leaves out a portion. The table has 100,000 to 150,000 clones, approximately 82% seen once. V was clipped by 0 bases and J by 6 bases; unmatched bases: 10. Germline-derived CDR1 and CDR2 are SGDLS and YYNGEE. CDR3 length equals 17 residues. This receptor was obtained from a man between 18 and 29 years old in good health and CMV-seropositive. This chain links TRBV9 with TRBJ2-1; 9 nucleotides align to TRBD2. What was sequenced was PBMCs. CDR3 amino acids: CASSVEGGGALGNEQFF. The CDR3 DNA follows: TGTGCCAGCAGCGTAGAGGGCGGGGGGGCTCTTGGCAATGAGCAGTTCTTC. Full variable domain (outside the CDR3, taken from reference TRBV9 and TRBJ2-1): DSGVTQTPKHLITATGQRVTLRCSPRSGDLSVYWYQQSLDQGLQFLIQYYNGEERAKGNILERFSAQQFPDLHSELNLSSLELGDSALYFCASSVEGGGALGNEQFFGPGTRLTVL.